Presented here are 2 T cell receptor beta chains from one specimen sequenced in a study of T cells in Graves' hyperthyroidism and ophthalmopathy. RNA transcripts were the template for amplifying TCR beta CDR3 regions. During a first-round RT-PCR of the TCR CDR3, the HTBI primer set was used. From the multiplex PCR reads, TCRdb called clonotypes with MiXCR, one entry per CDR3 protein. Altogether 300,000 to 450,000 distinct CDR3 sequences are present, about 13% being singletons, with the ten largest covering 20%. The source material was blood. Receptors were obtained from a man in his thirties or forties with Graves' hyperthyroidism that later progressed to Graves' ophthalmopathy.

For this clonotype: A much larger clone differs by one base, so this may be a read error. The chain couples TRBV12-3 or TRBV12-4 to TRBJ1-2; possibly TRBD1 for D (6 bases). Trimming removed 8 bases from V and 4 bases from J, with 20 bases in between. The CDR3 covers 15 residues. CDR3 in amino acids: CASDTGAGVSYGYTF. DNA of the CDR3: TGTGCCAGCGATACCGGGGCAGGGGTATCCTATGGCTACACCTTC.

This clonotype was detected many times. V gene TRBV6-4 combines with J gene TRBJ1-1, with D hard to call. Trimming shortened V by 6 bases and J by 0 bases, and 11 bases separated the two germline ends. Per the germline V gene, CDR1 is MRHNA and CDR2 is SNTAGT. The CDR3 runs 14 residues. The CDR3 sequence is CASSAGGLNTEAFF. The CDR3 DNA sequence: TGTGCCAGCAGCGCTGGAGGTTTGAACACTGAAGCTTTCTTT.